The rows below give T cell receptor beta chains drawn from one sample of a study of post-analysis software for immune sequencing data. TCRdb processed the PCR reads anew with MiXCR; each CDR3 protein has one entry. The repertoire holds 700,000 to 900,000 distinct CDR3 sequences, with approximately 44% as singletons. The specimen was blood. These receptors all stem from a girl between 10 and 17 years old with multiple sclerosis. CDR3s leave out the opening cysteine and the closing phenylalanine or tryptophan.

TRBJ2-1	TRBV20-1	SALAVPSYNEQF
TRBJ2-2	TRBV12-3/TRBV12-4	ASMFLQTGNTGELF
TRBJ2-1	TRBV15	ATSRGREGPYNEQF
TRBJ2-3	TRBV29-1	SVEGLAGDVDTQY
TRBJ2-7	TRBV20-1	SAVPGLAGLDEQY
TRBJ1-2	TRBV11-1	ASSGGENGYT
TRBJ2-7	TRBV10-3	AISEIRLAYEQY
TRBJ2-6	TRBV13	ASSLRAHHSGANVLT
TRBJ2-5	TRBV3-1	ASSQPTGGLETQY
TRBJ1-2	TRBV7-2	ASSFLINYGYT
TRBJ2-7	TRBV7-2	ASSSLAGESNEQY
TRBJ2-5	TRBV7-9	ASSSEGLTGKGETQY
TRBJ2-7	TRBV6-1	ASKGDSSYEQY
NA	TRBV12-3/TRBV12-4	ASSSSGQRGQETQY
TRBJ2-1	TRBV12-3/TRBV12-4	ASSFGEYNNEQF
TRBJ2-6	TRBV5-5	ASSLVRPSSGANVLT
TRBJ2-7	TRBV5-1	ASSLATTEAGPYEQY
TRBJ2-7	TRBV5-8	ASSPSEPYEQY
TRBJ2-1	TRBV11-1	ASSFERGGYEQF
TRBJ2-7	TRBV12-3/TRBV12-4	ASSLAHGEQY
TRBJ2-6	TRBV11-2	ASSTYKSSGANVLT
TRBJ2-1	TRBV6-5	ASSIAGGPQF
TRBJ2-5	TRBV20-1	SATGRVRETQY
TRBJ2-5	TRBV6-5	ASSYSSVLETQY
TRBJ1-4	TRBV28	ASRSGLADEKLF
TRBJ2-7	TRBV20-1	SAAGTRSTEQY
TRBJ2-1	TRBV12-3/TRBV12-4	ASSLWRKWNEQF
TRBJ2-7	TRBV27	ASSLGAAGVYEQY
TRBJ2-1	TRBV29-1	SVGTSATNEQF
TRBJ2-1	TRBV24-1	ATSGRMDSNEQF
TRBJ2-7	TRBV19	ASTPPGQRGSYEQY
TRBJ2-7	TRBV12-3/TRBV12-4	TSSPGDRTSYEQY
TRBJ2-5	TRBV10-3	AISGGGDLQETQY
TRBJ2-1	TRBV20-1	SAGGPGLGNEQF
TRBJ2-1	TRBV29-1	SVVRGGRISEQF
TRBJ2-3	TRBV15	ATGLWETDTQY
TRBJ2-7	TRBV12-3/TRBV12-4	ASSLPNLGASGMLPYEQY
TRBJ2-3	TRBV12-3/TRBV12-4	ASSFMVTDTQY
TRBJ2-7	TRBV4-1	ASSPYSSVSSYEQY
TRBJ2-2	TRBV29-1	SVELREGLPGELF
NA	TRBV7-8	ASSLYDRLQETQY
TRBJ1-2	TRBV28	ASSLDFWAGRDTNYGYT